The 17 T cell receptor beta chains below were found in one sample sequenced in a study of T cells in tuberculosis. TCRdb's table, derived via immunoSEQ multiplex PCR, lists solely in-frame clones and lacks some. This sample has around 30,000 clones, with around 88% found just once. Regarding time point: new active TB diagnosis, blood taken before or within 7 days of starting treatment. The material sequenced was PBMCs, taken at tuberculosis diagnosis. The source is an adult with tuberculosis.

The J gene is TRBJ2-6, the V gene TRBV29-1; 8 bases match TRBD2. J gave up 3 bases and V 7 bases, and 8 bases lay outside the gene matches. Germline CDR1 is SQVTM and CDR2 is ANQGSEA. The CDR3 length is 15 residues. The CDR3 is CSARIAGIGANVLTF. DNA for the CDR3: TGCAGCGCAAGAATAGCGGGAATTGGGGCCAACGTCCTGACTTTC. The complete variable domain, with remaining parts taken from reference TRBV29-1 and TRBJ2-6, reads SAVISQKPSRDICQRGTSLTIQCQVDSQVTMMFWYRQQPGQSLTLIATANQGSEATYESGFVIDKFPISRPNLTFSTLTVSNMSPEDSSIYLCSARIAGIGANVLTFGAGSRLTVL.

This sequence joins TRBV6-1 and TRBJ2-7; 14 positions match TRBD2. Germline-derived CDR1 and CDR2 are MNHNS and SASEGT. The CDR3 has 15 amino acids. V shed 7 bases and J 6 bases; nucleotides not matched to a gene: 8. CDR3 amino acids: CASTLGLAGVLEQYF. The CDR3 nucleotides are TGTGCCAGCACCTTGGGACTAGCGGGAGTTCTCGAGCAGTACTTC.

This chain connects TRBV5-4 to TRBJ1-2; TRBD1 matches 7 bases. The length of the CDR3 is 15 residues. In germline, CDR1 is SGHNT, CDR2 YYREEE (reference sequence). V dropped 6 bases and J dropped 2; count of bases not matched to a gene: 10. Written as DNA, the CDR3 is TGTGCCAGCACATTGAGAGGGGGCGGAAACTATGGCTACACCTTC. Amino acid sequence: CASTLRGGGNYGYTF.

This chain uses TRBV19 with TRBJ1-5, with TRBD1 as a possible D gene (5 bases). The V gene's germline CDR1 is LNHDA and CDR2 SQIVND (reference sequence). The CDR3 spans 11 residues. Here the CDR3 reads CAGGGNQPQHF. The CDR3 DNA is TGTGCGGGGGGTGGTAATCAGCCCCAGCATTTT.

This chain joins TRBV15 and TRBJ2-6, with D uncertain. The length of the CDR3 is 16 residues. Germline assignment: CDR1 LNHNV and CDR2 YYDKDF (reference sequence). The V gene lost 1 base and the J gene lost 0 bases, with 7 bases spanning the gap. The CDR3 DNA reads as TGTGCCACCAGCAGAGTCCGAGGCTCTGGGGCCAACGTCCTGACTTTC. As protein: CATSRVRGSGANVLTF.

The chain uses TRBV6-1 and TRBJ1-5; 7 nucleotides agree with TRBD1. Germline CDR1 is MNHNS and CDR2 is SASEGT. J lost 0 bases, V lost 9 bases, and 8 bases had no gene match. The CDR3 covers 15 residues. For the CDR3, the DNA is TGTGCCAGTGAGCCGGACAGGTATAGCAATCAGCCCCAGCATTTT. Translation gives CASEPDRYSNQPQHF.

The gene calls are TRBV7-8 and TRBJ2-5; 11 bases fit TRBD2. The CDR3 extends over 16 amino acids. CDR1 and CDR2 (germline): SGHVS, FQNEAQ. V was pared by 2 bases and J by 5 bases, with 7 bases of the junction left unmatched. The CDR3 reads CASSLRLAGGRETQYF. In DNA form, the CDR3 reads TGTGCCAGCAGCTTAAGGCTAGCGGGGGGTCGGGAGACCCAGTACTTC. Combining the CDR3 with reference TRBV7-8 and TRBJ2-5 gives the whole variable domain GAGVSQSPRYKVAKRGQDVALRCDPISGHVSLFWYQQALGQGPEFLTYFQNEAQLDKSGLPSDRFFAERPEGSVSTLKIQRTQQEDSAVYLCASSLRLAGGRETQYFGPGTRLLVL.

The rearrangement links TRBV6-5 to TRBJ2-7; 8 bases fit TRBD1. The CDR3 is made up of 13 amino acids. The ends lost 5 bases at V and 6 bases at J; junction bases unmatched: 6. Germline loops: CDR1 MNHEY, CDR2 SVGAGI. In DNA, the CDR3 is TGTGCCAGCAGTAATCTCCAGGGGGCCGAGCAGTACTTC. This codes for CASSNLQGAEQYF.

Points on this clone: Other DNA sequences in this sample translate to the same CDR3. The CDR3 reads CASSATGYQPQHF. In nucleotides, the CDR3 is TGTGCCAGTAGTGCTACAGGGTATCAGCCCCAGCATTTT. The V gene is TRBV19, the J gene TRBJ1-5; the D gene is possibly TRBD1 (6 bases). Germline assignment: CDR1 LNHDA and CDR2 SQIVND (reference sequence). CDR3 length equals 13 residues. The ends were cut back, 5 bases at V and 5 bases at J, with 10 bases in the middle.

The rearrangement joins TRBV5-4 to TRBJ2-5; a weak D match, TRBD1 (5 bases). The CDR3 loop spans 14 amino acids. The germline V gene encodes CDR1 SGHNT and CDR2 YYREEE (reference sequence). V lost 2 bases to trimming and J lost 2 bases, with 10 bases between them. This chain's CDR3 is CASSLGHLQETQYF. In DNA form, the CDR3 reads TGTGCCAGCAGCTTAGGACATCTTCAAGAGACCCAGTACTTC.

The chain is built from TRBV4-1 and TRBJ1-4; D gene ambiguous. The V end lost 4 bases, the J end lost 0 bases, and 9 bases lay between the germline ends. Germline CDR1 reads MGHRA; CDR2 reads YSYEKL. The CDR3 covers 15 residues. The CDR3 DNA reads TGCGCCAGCAGCCGATTAGAAGCAACTAATGAAAAACTGTTTTTT. Protein product: CASSRLEATNEKLFF.

In this sample, this clone turned up once. J is TRBJ1-4 and V is TRBV28; 11 positions match TRBD1. J was trimmed by 6 bases and V by 4 bases; bases with no gene match: 7. This CDR3 spans 16 amino acids. Germline V gene lookup returns CDR1 MDHEN and CDR2 SYDVKM. CDR3 nucleotide sequence: TGTGCCAGCAGTTCATGGACAGGGGGCGGGGATGAAAAACTGTTTTTT. Amino acids: CASSSWTGGGDEKLFF.

V usage is TRBV28 and J usage is TRBJ2-7, with a possible D match to TRBD1 (6 bases). V lost 3 bases and J 6 bases, leaving 15 bases between the germline ends. The CDR3 has 14 amino acids. Germline CDR1 reads MDHEN; CDR2 reads SYDVKM. DNA of the CDR3: TGTGCCAGCAGTTTTCTGGCAGGGGCTCGCGAGCAGTACTTC. Translating it yields CASSFLAGAREQYF.

CDR3 in amino acids: CASSQTSGYEQYF. Here the CDR3 DNA reads TGTGCCAGCAGCCAGACTAGCGGCTACGAGCAGTACTTC. The chain recombines TRBV7-6 with TRBJ2-7; 9 bases are a match to TRBD2. There are 13 residues in the CDR3. Per the germline V gene, CDR1 is SGHVS and CDR2 is FNYEAQ. Losses at the gene ends were 5 bases for V and 3 bases for J; bases not matched to a gene: 2.

The gene calls are TRBV21-1 and TRBJ2-3; no DNA check was done on the table's D call, TRBD1. TRBV21-1 constitutes a pseudogene. The length of the CDR3 is 14 residues. CDR3 DNA: TGTGCCAGCAGGGGACAGTTACCGACAGATACGCAGTATTTT. It codes for CASRGQLPTDTQYF.

This rearrangement joins TRBV7-3 to TRBJ2-5; a weak D match, TRBD2 (5 bases). The CDR3 is made up of 13 amino acids. Germline V CDR1 and CDR2: SGHTA, FQGTGA. V lost 8 bases and J lost 5, with 15 bases in between. The CDR3 DNA is TGTGCCAGCGGAACGCGGGCGGGTGAGACCCAGTACTTC. This translates into CASGTRAGETQYF.

This clone has just a few counts. The V and J genes are TRBV5-4 and TRBJ1-1, with D hard to call. This CDR3 has 14 residues. V was cut by 4 bases and J by 2 bases, with 12 bases left in between. The germline CDR1 and CDR2 sequences are SGHNT and YYREEE (reference sequence). CDR3 nucleotides: TGTGCCAGCAGCGACCGGAGGGTCAACACTGAAGCTTTCTTT. Translating gives CASSDRRVNTEAFF. Full variable domain (rest looked up from reference TRBV5-4 and TRBJ1-1): ETGVTQSPTHLIKTRGQQVTLRCSSQSGHNTVSWYQQALGQGPQFIFQYYREEENGRGNFPPRFSGLQFPNYSSELNVNALELDDSALYLCASSDRRVNTEAFFGQGTRLTVV.